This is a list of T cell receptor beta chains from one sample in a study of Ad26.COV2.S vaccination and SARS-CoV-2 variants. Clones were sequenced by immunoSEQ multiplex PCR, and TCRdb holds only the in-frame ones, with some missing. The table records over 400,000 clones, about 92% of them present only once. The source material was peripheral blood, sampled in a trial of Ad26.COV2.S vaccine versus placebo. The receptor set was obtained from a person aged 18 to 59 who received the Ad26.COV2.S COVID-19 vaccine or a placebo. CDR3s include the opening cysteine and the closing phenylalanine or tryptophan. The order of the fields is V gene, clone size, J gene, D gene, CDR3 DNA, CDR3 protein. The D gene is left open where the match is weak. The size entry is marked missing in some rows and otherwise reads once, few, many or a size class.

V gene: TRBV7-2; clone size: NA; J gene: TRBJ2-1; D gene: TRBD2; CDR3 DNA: TGTGCCAGCAGCTTAGCGGCGCTAGCGGGGGACTACCTCCTTTACAATGAGCAGTTCTTC; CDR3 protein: CASSLAALAGDYLLYNEQFF
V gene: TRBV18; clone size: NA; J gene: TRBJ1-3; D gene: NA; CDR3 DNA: TGTGCCAGCTCAGAACAGGGTACTGGAAACACCATATATTTT; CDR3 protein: CASSEQGTGNTIYF
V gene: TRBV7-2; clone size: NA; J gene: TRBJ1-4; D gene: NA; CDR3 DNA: TGTGCCAGCAGCCCTGGGGGGGGCAGGGAAAAACTGTTTTTT; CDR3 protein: CASSPGGGREKLFF
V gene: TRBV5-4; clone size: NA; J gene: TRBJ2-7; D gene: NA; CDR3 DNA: TGTGCCAGCAGCGGAGGGGACAGCCTAAAGTTCTACGAGCAGTACTTC; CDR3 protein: CASSGGDSLKFYEQYF
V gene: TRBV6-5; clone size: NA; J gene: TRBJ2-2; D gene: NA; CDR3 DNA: TGTGCCAGCAGTAAAACAGGGATAGCCGGGGAGCTGTTTTTT; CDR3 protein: CASSKTGIAGELFF
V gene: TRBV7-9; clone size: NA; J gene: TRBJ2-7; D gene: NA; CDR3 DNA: TGTGCCAGCAGCTCGACCCGGGATAAGAGCTCCTACGAGCAGTACTTC; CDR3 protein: CASSSTRDKSSYEQYF
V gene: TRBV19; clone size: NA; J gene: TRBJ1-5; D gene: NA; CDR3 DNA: TGTGCCAGTAGTGCTCCAGGTAATCAGCCCCAGCATTTT; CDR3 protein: CASSAPGNQPQHF
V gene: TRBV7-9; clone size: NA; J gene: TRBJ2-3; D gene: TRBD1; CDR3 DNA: TGTGCCAGCAGCTCGGGACAGGTTTCAGATACGCAGTATTTT; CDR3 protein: CASSSGQVSDTQYF
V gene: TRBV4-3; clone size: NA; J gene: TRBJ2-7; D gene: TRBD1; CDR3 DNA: TGCGCCAGCAGCCATTCTGCGACAGGGCAAACCTACGAGCAGTACTTC; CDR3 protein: CASSHSATGQTYEQYF
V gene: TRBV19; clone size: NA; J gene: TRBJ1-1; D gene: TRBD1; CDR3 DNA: TGTGCCAGTTGTAGAGGGCCATGGGGGACAGGGGACACTGAAGCTTTCTTT; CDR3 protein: CASCRGPWGTGDTEAFF
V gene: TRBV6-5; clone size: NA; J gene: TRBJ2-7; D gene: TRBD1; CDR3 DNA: TGTGCCAGCAGTTATTTGCAGGGGGTTTACGAGCAGTACTTC; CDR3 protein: CASSYLQGVYEQYF
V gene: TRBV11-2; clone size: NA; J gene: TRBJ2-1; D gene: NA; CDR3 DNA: TGTGCCAGCAGTCCACAAAGGGGGGTCCGACGGAGCTCCTACAATGAGCAGTTCTTC; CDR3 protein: CASSPQRGVRRSSYNEQFF
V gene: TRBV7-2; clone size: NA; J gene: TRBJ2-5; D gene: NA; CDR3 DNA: TGTGCCAGCAGCTTACTAATACAAGAGACCCAGTACTTC; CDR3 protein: CASSLLIQETQYF
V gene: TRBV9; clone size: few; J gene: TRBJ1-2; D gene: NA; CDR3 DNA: TGTGCCAGCAGCGTTACAGGGATCAATGGCTACACCTTC; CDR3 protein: CASSVTGINGYTF
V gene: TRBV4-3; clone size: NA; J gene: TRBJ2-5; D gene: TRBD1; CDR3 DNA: TGCGCCAGCAGCCAAGATTCAGGGGGCGGCCCCTCGACCCAGTACTTC; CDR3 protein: CASSQDSGGGPSTQYF
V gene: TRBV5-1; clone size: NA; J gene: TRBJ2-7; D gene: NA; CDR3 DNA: TGCGCCAGCAGCCTGGCGGGGCTAAAAGGCGAGCAGTACTTC; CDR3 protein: CASSLAGLKGEQYF
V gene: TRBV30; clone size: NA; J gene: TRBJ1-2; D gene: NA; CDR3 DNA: TGTGCCTGGAGCACAGGGTTTGGCTATGGCTACACCTTC; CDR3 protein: CAWSTGFGYGYTF
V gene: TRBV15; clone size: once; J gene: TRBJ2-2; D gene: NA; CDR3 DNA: TGTGCCACCAGCAGAGATTGGGGGACCGGGGAGCTGTTTTTT; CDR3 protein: CATSRDWGTGELFF
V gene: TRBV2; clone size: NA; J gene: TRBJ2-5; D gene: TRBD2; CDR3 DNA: TGTGCCAGCGGGGCGGGGGGCCTCCAAGAGACCCAGTACTTC; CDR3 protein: CASGAGGLQETQYF
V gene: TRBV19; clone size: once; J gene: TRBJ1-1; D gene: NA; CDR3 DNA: TGTGCCAGTAGTATCTGGGACAACACTGAAGCTTTCTTT; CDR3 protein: CASSIWDNTEAFF
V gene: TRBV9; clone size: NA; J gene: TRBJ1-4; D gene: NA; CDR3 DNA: TGTGCCAGCAGTCTGACAGCCACTAATGAAAAACTGTTTTTT; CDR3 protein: CASSLTATNEKLFF
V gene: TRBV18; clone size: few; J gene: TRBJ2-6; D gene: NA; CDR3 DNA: TGTGCCAGCTCACCAATCCCAGTTACCTCTGGGGCCAACGTCCTGACTTTC; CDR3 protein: CASSPIPVTSGANVLTF
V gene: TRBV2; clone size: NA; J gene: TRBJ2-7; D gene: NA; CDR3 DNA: TGTGCCAGCGGTACAGGGACGGGCAACGAGCAGTACTTC; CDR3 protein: CASGTGTGNEQYF
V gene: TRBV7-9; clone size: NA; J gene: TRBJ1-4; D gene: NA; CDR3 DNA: TGTGCCAGCAGTGGGCGGCTAGGGGCTAATGAAAAACTGTTTTTT; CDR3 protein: CASSGRLGANEKLFF
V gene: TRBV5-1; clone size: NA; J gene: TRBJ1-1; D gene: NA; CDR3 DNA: TGCGCCAGCAGCTTGGGAGGGACCGGGGGGACTGAAGCTTTCTTT; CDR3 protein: CASSLGGTGGTEAFF
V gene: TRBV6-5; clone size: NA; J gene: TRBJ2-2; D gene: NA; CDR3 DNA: TGTGCCAGCAGTCAATTTGGCACCGGGGAGCTGTTTTTT; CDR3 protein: CASSQFGTGELFF
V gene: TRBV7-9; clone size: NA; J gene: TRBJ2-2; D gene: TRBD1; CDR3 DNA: TGTGCCAGCAGCTTACCGGACAGGGTCGTCGTTTTATCCGGGGAGCTGTTTTTT; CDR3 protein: CASSLPDRVVVLSGELFF
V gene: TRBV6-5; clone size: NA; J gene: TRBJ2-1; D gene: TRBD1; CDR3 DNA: TGTGCCAGCAGTTACTTCGGACAGGGGGGAATCAATGAGCAGTTCTTC; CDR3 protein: CASSYFGQGGINEQFF
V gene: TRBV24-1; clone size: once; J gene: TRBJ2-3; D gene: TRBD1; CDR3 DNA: TGTGCCACCAGTGATACCGGGACAGGGGGCGCAGATACGCAGTATTTT; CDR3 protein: CATSDTGTGGADTQYF
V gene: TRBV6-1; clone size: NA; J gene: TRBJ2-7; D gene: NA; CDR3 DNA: TGTGCCAGCAGTGAAGTGGCGGGGGCCTCCTACGAGCAGTACTTC; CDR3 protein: CASSEVAGASYEQYF
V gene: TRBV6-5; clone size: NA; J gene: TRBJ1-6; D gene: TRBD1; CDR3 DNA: TGTGCCAGCAGTTACCCCAGACAGGGTAATTCACCCCTCCACTTT; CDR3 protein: CASSYPRQGNSPLHF
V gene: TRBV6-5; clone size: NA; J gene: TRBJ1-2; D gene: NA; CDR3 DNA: TGTGCCAGCAGGGGACGGGGCAGTCAAAACTATGGCTACACCTTC; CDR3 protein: CASRGRGSQNYGYTF
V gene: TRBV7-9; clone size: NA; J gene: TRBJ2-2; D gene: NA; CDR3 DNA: TGTGCCAGCAACGAGTACGGGGAGCTGTTTTTT; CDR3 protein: CASNEYGELFF
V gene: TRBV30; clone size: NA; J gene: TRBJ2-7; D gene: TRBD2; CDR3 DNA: TGTGCCTGCCAACGGGGGGCCTACGAGCAGTACTTC; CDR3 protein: CACQRGAYEQYF
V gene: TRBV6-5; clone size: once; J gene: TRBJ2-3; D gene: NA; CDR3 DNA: TGTGCCAGCAGTTGGGACTCGGGCACAGATACGCAGTATTTT; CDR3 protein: CASSWDSGTDTQYF
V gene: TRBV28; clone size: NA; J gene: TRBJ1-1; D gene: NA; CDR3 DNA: TGTGCCAGCAGACACGACAGTTACACTGAAGCTTTCTTT; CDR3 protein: CASRHDSYTEAFF
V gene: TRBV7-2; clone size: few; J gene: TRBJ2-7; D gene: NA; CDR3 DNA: TGTGCCAGCAGCTTAGCCGTCAGACTGTACGTGCAGTACTTC; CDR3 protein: CASSLAVRLYVQYF
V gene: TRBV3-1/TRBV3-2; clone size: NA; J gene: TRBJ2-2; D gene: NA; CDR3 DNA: TGTGCCAGCAGCCAAGCCCCAGGACTCACCGGGGAGCTGTTTTTT; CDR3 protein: CASSQAPGLTGELFF
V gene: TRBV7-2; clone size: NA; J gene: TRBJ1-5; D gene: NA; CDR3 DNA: TGTGCCAGCAGCTTTTTCGGGGATCTTTATCAGCCCCAGCATTTT; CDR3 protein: CASSFFGDLYQPQHF
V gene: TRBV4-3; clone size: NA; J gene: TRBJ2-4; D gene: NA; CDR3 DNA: TGCGCCAGCAGCCAAGTCAGGGGCCAGGTCAGGTCTCAAAACATTCAGTACTTC; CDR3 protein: CASSQVRGQVRSQNIQYF
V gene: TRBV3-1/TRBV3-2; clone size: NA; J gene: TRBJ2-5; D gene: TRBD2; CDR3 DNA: TGTGCCAGCAGGCACGGGGGGGCCCGAGTACAGGAGACCCAGTACTTC; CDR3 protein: CASRHGGARVQETQYF
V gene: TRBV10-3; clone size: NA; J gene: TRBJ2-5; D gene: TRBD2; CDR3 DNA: TGTGCCATCAGACCCGGGACTAGCGGGCGACAAGCGTACCAAGAGACCCAGTACTTC; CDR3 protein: CAIRPGTSGRQAYQETQYF
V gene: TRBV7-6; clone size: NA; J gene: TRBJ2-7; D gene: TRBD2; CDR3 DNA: TGTGCCAGCAGCCCGGGCGGGGCGGGGGGACTGTACGAGCAGTACTTC; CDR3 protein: CASSPGGAGGLYEQYF
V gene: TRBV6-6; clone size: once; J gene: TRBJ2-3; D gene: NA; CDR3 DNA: TGTGCCAGCAGTGGCTCCGCCTATACGCAGTATTTT; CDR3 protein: CASSGSAYTQYF
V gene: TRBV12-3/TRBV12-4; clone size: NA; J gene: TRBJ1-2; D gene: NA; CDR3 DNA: TGTGCCAGCAGTAGCATCTATGGCTACACCTTC; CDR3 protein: CASSSIYGYTF
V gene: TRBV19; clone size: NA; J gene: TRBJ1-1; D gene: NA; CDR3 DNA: TGTGCCAGTAGTATGAGGAACACTGAAGCTTTCTTT; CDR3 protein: CASSMRNTEAFF
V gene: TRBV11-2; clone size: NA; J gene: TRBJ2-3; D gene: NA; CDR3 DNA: TGTGCCAGCAGCCCGTGGGACCAAGTCACAGATACGCAGTATTTT; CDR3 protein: CASSPWDQVTDTQYF
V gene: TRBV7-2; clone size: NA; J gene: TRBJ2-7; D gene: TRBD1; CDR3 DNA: TGTGCCAGCAGCTTGACCGGGACAGGTGCCTACGAGCAGTACTTC; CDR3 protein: CASSLTGTGAYEQYF